The 16 T cell receptor beta chains presented below share a single source sample, sequenced in a study of blood T cell repertoires in COVID-19. Sequencing was performed with immunoSEQ multiplex PCR; in TCRdb, only in-frame clones are kept and a portion is missing. This sample yields 150,000 to 200,000 clones, of which 85% are seen a single time; 3% to 3.5% belongs to the top ten. Material: peripheral blood. Receptors originate from a human donor with acute or convalescent COVID-19. The donor label of this sample is uncertain.

In DNA, the CDR3 is TGTGCCAGCAGCTTGGTCGCAGGGCAGGGGAGAGGTGAAAAACTGTTTTTT. Translated, it gives CASSLVAGQGRGEKLFF. This chain connects TRBV5-5 to TRBJ1-4; TRBD1 might be the D (6 bases). This CDR3 has 17 residues. V was trimmed by 0 bases and J by 7 bases, leaving 19 bases between them. Per the germline V gene, CDR1 is SGHKS and CDR2 is YYEKEE (reference sequence).

This chain uses TRBV10-3 with TRBJ2-2; the match to TRBD2 covers 8 bases. V shed 4 bases and J 3 bases; nucleotides not matched to a gene: 13. Germline loops: CDR1 ENHRY, CDR2 SYGVKD. The CDR3 runs to 18 residues. The CDR3 here is CAISGPAGLAADTGELFF. The CDR3 region has the DNA TGTGCCATCAGTGGACCGGCTGGACTAGCTGCGGACACCGGGGAGCTGTTTTTT.

For the CDR3, the DNA is TGTGCCTGGAGTGTAGGGGGCAGGCGAAGCAATCAGCCCCAGCATTTT. It encodes CAWSVGGRRSNQPQHF. This chain joins TRBV30 and TRBJ1-5; 7 nucleotides agree with TRBD1. In germline, CDR1 is GTSNPN, CDR2 SVGIG (reference sequence). CDR3 length: 16 residues. With 0 bases clipped from V and 1 base from J, the junction kept 6 bases outside the gene matches.

The chain employs TRBV19 and TRBJ1-1; D is unresolved. V dropped 1 base and J dropped 1 base, with 16 bases sitting between them. This CDR3 has 17 residues. Per germline, CDR1 LNHDA and CDR2 SQIVND (reference sequence). CDR3 in amino acids: CASSIGTRRTKNTEAFF. The CDR3 DNA reads as TGTGCCAGTAGTATAGGTACGAGGAGGACTAAGAACACTGAAGCTTTCTTT.

Here the CDR3 reads CASSHRGRHSYEQYF. CDR3 bases: TGTGCCAGCAGCCATAGGGGGCGGCACTCCTACGAGCAGTACTTC. This chain links TRBV6-2 or TRBV6-3 with TRBJ2-7; TRBD1 matches at 7 bases. V lost 6 bases, J lost 0 bases, and 8 bases stayed unmatched. Germline assignment: CDR1 MNHEY and CDR2 SVGEGT. The CDR3 sequence is 15 residues long.

The V and J genes are TRBV5-1 and TRBJ1-1; D is uncertain. Trimming left V 3 bases short and J 1 base short, with 19 bases between. The CDR3 is made up of 17 amino acids. Germline CDR1 is SGHRS and CDR2 is YFSETQ. CDR3: CASSYKPQTTENTEAFF. The CDR3 DNA reads TGCGCCAGCAGCTACAAACCCCAGACAACAGAGAACACTGAAGCTTTCTTT.

V is TRBV3-1 (or the pseudogene TRBV3-2) and J is TRBJ1-1; D gene ambiguous. The CDR3 is 16 amino acids. Between the trimmed V and J ends, which lost 4 bases and 5 bases, there was a span of 20 bases. Germline-derived CDR1 and CDR2 are LGHDT and YNNKEL (reference sequence). The DNA of the CDR3 is TGTGCCAGCAGCCCATCTCTGCCGGGAGGGAATACTGAAGCTTTCTTT. Translating gives CASSPSLPGGNTEAFF.

This clone was picked up one time. The chain employs TRBV5-1 and TRBJ1-1; 7 nucleotides match TRBD1. V gave up 2 bases and J gave up 1 base; unmatched junction bases: 8. The CDR3 consists of 16 residues. In germline, CDR1 is SGHRS, CDR2 YFSETQ. CDR3 residues: CASSLYPGTANTEAFF. The CDR3 DNA reads TGCGCCAGCAGCTTATACCCCGGGACAGCGAACACTGAAGCTTTCTTT.

The chain carries TRBV2 and TRBJ1-3; no clear D. CDR1 is SNHLY, CDR2 FYNNEI, per germline. The V and J ends lost 8 bases and 0 bases respectively, with 11 bases between them. The CDR3 spans 14 residues. This chain's CDR3 is CASGESFSGNTIYF. In DNA, the CDR3 is TGTGCCAGCGGGGAGTCTTTCTCTGGAAACACCATATATTTT.

The chain combines TRBV6-5 with TRBJ2-5; no definite D call. Germline V gene lookup returns CDR1 MNHEY and CDR2 SVGAGI. The CDR3 covers 13 residues. Trimming removed 2 bases from V and 5 bases from J, with 9 bases in between. Here the CDR3 reads CASSYPAEETQYF. CDR3 DNA sequence: TGTGCCAGCAGTTACCCCGCTGAGGAGACCCAGTACTTC.

This chain joins TRBV21-1 and TRBJ2-2; the table's D call of TRBD1 was not tested on the DNA. TRBV21-1 is an annotated pseudogene. This CDR3 region has 18 residues. This chain's CDR3 is CASSKDGGGTGNTGELFF. The CDR3, as DNA: TGTGCCAGCAGCAAAGACGGAGGTGGGACAGGGAACACCGGGGAGCTGTTTTTT.

This clone was counted a single time. The chain employs TRBV28 and TRBJ1-2, with TRBD1 matching over 12 bases. Germline lookup yields CDR1 MDHEN and CDR2 SYDVKM. The junction had 5 bases not matched to a gene; V was cut back by 2 bases and J by 7 bases. The CDR3 is made up of 15 amino acids. CDR3 DNA sequence: TGTGCCAGCAGTTTACAGGGACAGGGGGCGCGTGGCTACACCTTC. Translated, it gives CASSLQGQGARGYTF.

The V gene is TRBV25-1, the J gene TRBJ2-1, with a tentative D call TRBD1 (5 bases). Germline CDR1 is MGHDK and CDR2 is SYGVNS. This CDR3 region has 11 residues. The V end lost 11 bases, the J end lost 2 bases, and 7 bases lay between the germline ends. The CDR3 sequence is CAAGTYNEQFF. In DNA form, the CDR3 reads TGTGCCGCAGGGACCTACAATGAGCAGTTCTTC.

The rearrangement uses TRBV24-1 and TRBJ2-7, with 9 positions matching TRBD2. Trimming at V came to 6 bases and at J to 5 bases, leaving 10 bases not matched to a gene. The CDR3 extends over 15 amino acids. Germline CDR1 KGHDR, CDR2 SFDVKD. This CDR3 reads CATSRSRTSVDEQYF. CDR3 sequence (DNA): TGTGCCACCAGTAGGTCGAGGACTAGCGTTGACGAGCAGTACTTC.

This sequence joins TRBV27 and TRBJ1-2; D perhaps matches TRBD1 (5 bases). V shed 2 bases and J shed 10 bases, with 14 bases lying between them. CDR3 length: 13 amino acids. Germline V gene data show CDR1 as MNHEY and CDR2 as SMNVEV (reference sequence). In nucleotides, the CDR3 is TGTGCCAGCAGTTTAGGAGGGGCTCGGATCTACACCTTC. It codes for CASSLGGARIYTF.

This chain links TRBV19 with TRBJ2-5, with 9 positions matching TRBD1. Per germline, CDR1 LNHDA and CDR2 SQIVND (reference sequence). The V gene end was trimmed by 11 bases and the J gene end by 5 bases; junction bases not matched to a gene: 18. This CDR3 spans 16 amino acids. As DNA, the CDR3 is TGTGCCCCAGTAGAAGCGACAGGGGGATTTTACGAGACCCAGTACTTC. This sequence encodes CAPVEATGGFYETQYF.